These 14 T cell receptor beta chains were sequenced from one sample in a study of T-cell memory formation after mild COVID-19. Each CDR3 protein is one row after TCRdb ran MiXCR on the 5' RACE reads. The sample lists 280,000 or so distinct CDR3 sequences, roughly 8% seen once, with under 25% in the top ten. The sample comprised PBMCs or a T cell subset sorted from them (not recorded which). Receptors were obtained from a man between 18 and 35 years old who had mild COVID-19 (a few samples of this study predate the infection). Cell type and time point are not known.

This clonotype was seen many times. The V gene is TRBV12-3 or TRBV12-4, the J gene TRBJ1-1; D call uncertain. The germline V and J ends were trimmed by 3 bases and 2 bases, with 10 bases remaining between them. The CDR3 has 14 residues. CDR3 nucleotide sequence: TGTGCCAGCAGTTTTAGTCGGATAAACACTGAAGCTTTCTTT. It is translated as CASSFSRINTEAFF.

The sample holds a few counts of this clonotype. The chain couples TRBV5-4 to TRBJ1-3, with D maybe TRBD1 (6 bases). V shed 4 bases and J shed 5 bases, with 10 bases lying between them. The CDR3 is made up of 13 amino acids. Looked up from germline, CDR1 is SGHNT and CDR2 is YYREEE (reference sequence). CDR3 in DNA: TGTGCCAGCAGCCGGGACAAAAGAAACACCATATATTTT. As protein: CASSRDKRNTIYF. The full variable domain, its missing parts supplied by reference TRBV5-4 and TRBJ1-3, is ETGVTQSPTHLIKTRGQQVTLRCSSQSGHNTVSWYQQALGQGPQFIFQYYREEENGRGNFPPRFSGLQFPNYSSELNVNALELDDSALYLCASSRDKRNTIYFGEGSWLTVV.

This clonotype was seen only a few times. The gene calls are TRBV7-2 and TRBJ2-5, with 10 bases fitting TRBD1. The germline gives CDR1 SGHTA, CDR2 FQGNSA. The CDR3 has 14 residues. The V segment lost 4 bases and the J segment 5 bases; nucleotides outside the gene matches: 4. Written as DNA, the CDR3 is TGTGCCAGCAGCTCGAGACAGGGGGCTGAGACCCAGTACTTC. Protein sequence: CASSSRQGAETQYF.

V and J are TRBV7-2 and TRBJ1-6; D gene unclear. Germline-derived CDR1 and CDR2 are SGHTA and FQGNSA. CDR3 length: 15 amino acids. Trimming took 1 base from V and 7 from J, leaving 11 bases between them. In DNA form, the CDR3 reads TGTGCCAGCAGCTTAGGCGCCAGGACGAATTCACCCCTCCACTTT. This sequence encodes CASSLGARTNSPLHF.

This clonotype was recorded at least ten times. The CDR3 coding sequence is TGTGCCAGCAGCATCCGATCGACAGGGGAGGGAAATGAGCAGTTCTTC. Amino acids: CASSIRSTGEGNEQFF. The chain combines TRBV13 with TRBJ2-1, with a weak D call TRBD1 (8 bases). The CDR3 spans 16 residues. Trimming left V 5 bases short and J 7 bases short, with 21 bases between. Germline CDR1 and CDR2: PRHDT and FYEKMQ (reference sequence).

This clonotype occurred a few times. The rearrangement uses TRBV7-9 and TRBJ1-2; D is perhaps TRBD1 (6 bases). The CDR3 is 14 amino acids. CDR1 and CDR2 from the germline V gene are SEHNR and FQNEAQ (reference sequence). V gave up 1 base and J gave up 4 bases, with 10 bases separating them. The CDR3 protein is CASSLGTEVYGYTF. The CDR3 DNA reads TGTGCCAGCAGCTTAGGGACAGAAGTCTATGGCTACACCTTC.

This clonotype was seen more than once but under ten times. V gene TRBV2 combines with J gene TRBJ2-3; TRBD1 aligns across 9 bases. Germline V gene lookup returns CDR1 SNHLY and CDR2 FYNNEI. The junction had 4 bases not matched to a gene; V was cut back by 3 bases and J by 9 bases. CDR3 size: 13 residues. CDR3 protein: CASSDEGQGTQYF. The CDR3 DNA reads as TGTGCCAGCAGTGACGAGGGACAGGGAACGCAGTATTTT.

This chain joins TRBV27 and TRBJ2-5, with 7 bases lining up with TRBD1. Germline lookup yields CDR1 MNHEY and CDR2 SMNVEV (reference sequence). J lost 5 bases, V lost 2 bases, and 5 bases had no gene match. This CDR3 comprises 14 residues. For the CDR3, the DNA is TGTGCCAGCAGTTTACGAGGGGGCTTTGAGACCCAGTACTTC. Translating it yields CASSLRGGFETQYF.

In this sample, this clonotype turned up many times. The chain couples TRBV10-3 to TRBJ1-3; 7 bases line up with TRBD1. The CDR3 totals 15 residues. The V gene end was trimmed by 9 bases and the J gene end by 0 bases; junction bases not matched to a gene: 8. Germline V gene lookup returns CDR1 ENHRY and CDR2 SYGVKD. The CDR3 DNA is TGTGCCATAAGACAGGGTCTCGGCTCTGGAAACACCATATATTTT. Amino acids: CAIRQGLGSGNTIYF.

The chain is built from TRBV18 and TRBJ2-6, with 8 bases identical to TRBD1. V was pared by 3 bases and J by 4 bases, with 5 bases of the junction left unmatched. The germline V gene encodes CDR1 KGHSH and CDR2 LQKENI. This CDR3 region has 16 residues. The CDR3 protein is CASSPVTGVGANVLTF. Written as DNA, the CDR3 is TGTGCCAGCTCACCGGTGACAGGGGTCGGGGCCAACGTCCTGACTTTC. Complete variable domain (other parts from reference TRBV18 and TRBJ2-6): NAGVMQNPRHLVRRRGQEARLRCSPMKGHSHVYWYRQLPEEGLKFMVYLQKENIIDESGMPKERFSAEFPKEGPSILRIQQVVRGDSAAYFCASSPVTGVGANVLTFGAGSRLTVL.

The CDR3 bases are TGCGCCAGCAGCTTATTAGGTAACAGGGTCACTGAAGCTTTCTTT. This translates into CASSLLGNRVTEAFF. The V call is TRBV5-1, the J call TRBJ1-1; possible D gene TRBD1, 6 bases. CDR3 size: 15 residues. In germline, CDR1 is SGHRS, CDR2 YFSETQ. Trimming shortened V by 2 bases and J by 4 bases, and 15 bases separated the two germline ends.

This clonotype was picked up a small number of times. V gene TRBV19 combines with J gene TRBJ1-1; the D is unclear. Germline V gives CDR1 LNHDA, CDR2 SQIVND (reference sequence). Trimming stripped 0 bases from V and 3 bases from J, with 5 bases between. The CDR3 has 13 residues. The CDR3: CASSIDGYTEAFF. The CDR3 nucleotides read TGTGCCAGTAGTATAGATGGGTACACTGAAGCTTTCTTT.

This clonotype was picked up a small number of times. The chain links TRBV23-1 to TRBJ2-7; D is undetermined. TRBV23-1 is known as an ORF, though its function is uncertain. CDR3 length equals 11 residues. Trimming cost V 11 bases and J 5 bases, with 13 bases left between them. CDR3 region: CAARKENEQYF. The CDR3 region has the DNA TGCGCCGCACGGAAGGAGAACGAGCAGTACTTC.

This clonotype was counted a few times. The chain joins TRBV5-1 to TRBJ2-7; the D gene is possibly TRBD1 (6 bases). The CDR3 consists of 17 residues. V was trimmed by 0 bases and J by 3 bases, leaving 19 bases between them. The germline gives CDR1 SGHRS, CDR2 YFSETQ. The CDR3 sequence: CASSLATGHGIHYEQYF. CDR3 nucleotides: TGCGCCAGCAGCTTGGCTACGGGACACGGAATACACTACGAGCAGTACTTC. Using reference TRBV5-1 and TRBJ2-7 for the parts outside the CDR3, the full variable domain is KAGVTQTPRYLIKTRGQQVTLSCSPISGHRSVSWYQQTPGQGLQFLFEYFSETQRNKGNFPGRFSGRQFSNSRSEMNVSTLELGDSALYLCASSLATGHGIHYEQYFGPGTRLTVT.